The rows below give T cell receptor beta chains drawn from one sample of a study of blood T cell repertoires in COVID-19. TCRdb's table, derived via immunoSEQ multiplex PCR, lists solely in-frame clones and lacks some. The repertoire holds roughly 79,000 clones, around 80% seen once, with more than 5% in the top ten. Material: peripheral blood. These receptors were collected from a man between 60 and 75 years old with active or convalescent COVID-19. Both conserved end residues are part of each CDR3. The order of the fields is J gene, clone size, V gene, CDR3 protein. For some rows the clone size is stated as once, few or many, or as a class when expanded; others skip it.

TRBJ1-5,NA,TRBV5-4,CASSLEPGVNQPQHF
TRBJ1-6,NA,TRBV19,CASKKRALGGGNSPLHF
TRBJ2-1,NA,TRBV19,CASSMGGSYNEQFF
TRBJ1-1,NA,TRBV12-3/TRBV12-4,CASSTQENTEAFF
TRBJ1-2,NA,TRBV28,CASSLPLQGAPGGYTF
TRBJ1-1,once,TRBV6-5,CASRDTGVLNTEAFF
TRBJ1-6,NA,TRBV18,CASSPYRTENSPLHF
TRBJ1-6,NA,TRBV7-9,CASSLGVHSSYNSPLHF
TRBJ2-1,NA,TRBV9,CASSAGLSYHNEQFF
TRBJ1-1,NA,TRBV5-1,CASSLGQHVNTEAFF
TRBJ2-3,NA,TRBV5-1,CASSLLGGGTDTQYF
TRBJ2-7,NA,TRBV7-9,CASSPKVRVGGSFYEQYF
TRBJ2-1,NA,TRBV11-2,CASSTGTPAYNEQFF
TRBJ1-5,NA,TRBV12-3/TRBV12-4,CASSAGGQKPQHF
TRBJ1-6,NA,TRBV3-1/TRBV3-2,CASSPSSGGNSPLHF
TRBJ1-6,NA,TRBV30,CASTDRGVNSPLHF
TRBJ2-5,once,TRBV29-1,CSVFGTGGLETQYF
TRBJ1-6,NA,TRBV5-6,CASSLSRGIGSYNSPLHF
TRBJ2-5,NA,TRBV6-5,CASSLGGTQYF
TRBJ2-5,NA,TRBV5-4,CASNPGRGGRRETQYF
TRBJ2-1,NA,TRBV9,CASSVARGWGEQFF
TRBJ2-1,NA,TRBV7-8,CASSLGGTSYNEQFF
TRBJ2-1,once,TRBV29-1,CSDLAYSYNEQFF
TRBJ1-1,NA,TRBV2,CATSQRGYAEAFF
TRBJ2-7,NA,TRBV29-1,CSVFSGVSSYEQYF
TRBJ2-3,NA,TRBV9,CASSPTSGGYTDTQYF
TRBJ1-3,NA,TRBV6-5,CASSTPRGPGNTIYF
TRBJ1-2,NA,TRBV5-1,CASSLGDRNYGYTF
TRBJ1-6,NA,TRBV7-2,CASREDGRDNSPLHF
TRBJ1-3,NA,TRBV6-6,CASRTGTGRGNTIYF
TRBJ2-7,NA,TRBV4-2,CASSQDRGLISSYEQYF
TRBJ1-3,once,TRBV3-1/TRBV3-2,CASSQDWANTIYF
TRBJ2-3,once,TRBV6-5,CASRRTGHTDTQYF
TRBJ1-3,NA,TRBV25-1,CASSESGIRNRNTIYF
TRBJ1-1,NA,TRBV6-5,CASSSLGSTEAFF
TRBJ2-1,NA,TRBV7-2,CATMTGVSSYNEQFF
TRBJ2-2,once,TRBV5-4,CASRQTAGDPTGELFF
TRBJ1-3,few,TRBV18,CASSPEGVSGNTIYF
TRBJ2-2,NA,TRBV9,CASSVRVDNTGELFF
TRBJ1-3,NA,TRBV10-3,CAISEPSIDSGNTIYF
TRBJ2-1,NA,TRBV28,CASSLIWTGSSYNEQFF
TRBJ2-1,NA,TRBV6-5,CASSYRREQFF